These 14 T cell receptor beta chains originate from one sample sequenced in a study of cytotoxic CD8 clonotypes in ibrutinib-treated CLL. Assay: immunoSEQ multiplex PCR; the TCRdb copy retains only in-frame clones and omits some. The table lists roughly 4,200 clones, approximately 83% of them singletons. Sequences were derived from PBMCs, sampled before ibrutinib treatment. These receptors all come from a human donor with chronic lymphocytic leukemia.

J is TRBJ2-7 and V is TRBV7-8, with D unclear. The V and J ends lost 0 bases and 6 bases respectively, with 9 bases between them. Germline V CDR1 and CDR2: SGHVS, FQNEAQ. The CDR3 spans 13 residues. CDR3 nucleotides: TGTGCCAGCAGCTTAGCTGTACAGAGCGAGCAGTACTTC. Its protein product is CASSLAVQSEQYF.

The CDR3 sequence is CASTVRWGNQPQHF. The CDR3 DNA reads TGTGCCAGCACCGTAAGGTGGGGCAATCAGCCCCAGCATTTT. The chain combines TRBV28 with TRBJ1-5, with D unresolved. Deletions cut 7 bases from V and 2 bases from J, with 12 bases between. Looked up from germline, CDR1 is MDHEN and CDR2 is SYDVKM. This CDR3 contains 14 residues.

This chain connects TRBV19 to TRBJ2-1; 7 nucleotides match TRBD1. Germline CDR1 is LNHDA and CDR2 is SQIVND (reference sequence). Unmatched junction bases numbered 8, after V lost 0 bases and J lost 3 bases. CDR3 length: 17 amino acids. The CDR3 sequence is CASSIDPKGASYNEQFF. As DNA, the CDR3 is TGTGCCAGTAGTATAGATCCTAAGGGGGCGAGCTACAATGAGCAGTTCTTC.

V usage is TRBV15 and J usage is TRBJ2-1; TRBD2 agrees at 12 bases. The CDR3 runs 16 residues. The junction had 7 bases not matched to a gene; V was cut back by 10 bases and J by 0 bases. Germline V gene sequence: CDR1 LNHNV, CDR2 YYDKDF (reference sequence). The DNA of the CDR3 is TGTGCCATTGGACTAGCGGGGACTAGCTCCTACAATGAGCAGTTCTTC. Translated, it gives CAIGLAGTSSYNEQFF.

The rearrangement uses TRBV18 and TRBJ1-2; D is unresolved. V lost 3 bases, J lost 8 bases, and 13 bases lay in between. CDR1 and CDR2 from the germline V gene are KGHSH and LQKENI. The CDR3 spans 13 residues. The CDR3 DNA reads TGTGCCAGCTCACCTAGTGATGACGTCGGCTACACCTTC. Translating gives CASSPSDDVGYTF.

The chain employs TRBV2 and TRBJ1-2; no firm D call. The germline V gene encodes CDR1 SNHLY and CDR2 FYNNEI. With 4 bases removed from V and 5 bases from J, the gap between germline ends came to 5 bases. The CDR3 length is 11 residues. The CDR3 coding sequence is TGTGCCAGCAGTGCGGAGTATGGCTACACCTTC. Protein sequence: CASSAEYGYTF.

V gene TRBV7-9 combines with J gene TRBJ2-7; TRBD1 matches at 8 bases. V gave up 1 base and J gave up 7 bases; unmatched junction bases: 3. Germline V CDR1 and CDR2: SEHNR, FQNEAQ (reference sequence). The CDR3 runs to 13 residues. The CDR3 nucleotides are TGTGCCAGCAGCTTAGGACAGGGGAGGGAGCAGTACTTC. Translated, it gives CASSLGQGREQYF.

The rearrangement uses TRBV30 and TRBJ1-4; D possibly corresponds to TRBD1 (5 bases). The V gene lost 8 bases and the J gene lost 10 bases, with 17 bases spanning the gap. Germline CDR1 and CDR2: GTSNPN and SVGIG (reference sequence). CDR3 length: 12 residues. The CDR3 is CALRDSGIKLFF. As DNA, the CDR3 is TGTGCCCTTAGGGACTCGGGGATAAAACTGTTTTTT.

The V call is TRBV19, the J call TRBJ1-5; D not certain. The V end lost 0 bases, the J end lost 6 bases, and 9 bases lay between the germline ends. Germline CDR1 LNHDA, CDR2 SQIVND (reference sequence). This CDR3 contains 14 residues. CDR3 region: CASSIEETIQPQHF. DNA for the CDR3: TGTGCCAGTAGTATAGAAGAGACGATTCAGCCCCAGCATTTT.

The CDR3 is CASSYPGAGNTIYF. The CDR3 DNA reads TGTGCCAGCAGTTACCCCGGTGCTGGAAACACCATATATTTT. The chain uses TRBV6-5 and TRBJ1-3; D is unresolved. The V gene lost 2 bases and the J gene lost 2 bases, with 7 bases spanning the gap. This CDR3 contains 14 residues. Per germline, CDR1 MNHEY and CDR2 SVGAGI.

This clone has just one count. The V and J genes are TRBV10-3 and TRBJ2-3, with TRBD2 matching over 12 bases. Trimming took 9 bases from V and 2 from J; bases not matched to a gene: 6. Germline loops: CDR1 ENHRY, CDR2 SYGVKD. The CDR3 has 15 amino acids. CDR3: CAIGLAGTATDTQYF. CDR3 nucleotide sequence: TGTGCCATTGGACTAGCGGGAACGGCCACAGATACGCAGTATTTT.

The chain couples TRBV5-8 to TRBJ2-1; 7 bases agree with TRBD2. The length of the CDR3 is 15 residues. J was trimmed by 4 bases and V by 4 bases; bases with no gene match: 8. CDR1 and CDR2 (germline): SGHTS, YDEGEE. The CDR3 reads CASSLLADPYNEQFF. The DNA for the CDR3 is TGTGCCAGCAGCCTTCTAGCGGACCCATACAATGAGCAGTTCTTC.

The gene calls are TRBV29-1 and TRBJ2-2; 9 bases agree with TRBD2. The germline V gene has CDR1 SQVTM and CDR2 ANQGSEA. This CDR3 is 14 amino acids long. V dropped 4 bases and J dropped 3; count of bases not matched to a gene: 3. The CDR3 DNA reads TGCAGCGTTGTAGCGGGAGTGGACACCGGGGAGCTGTTTTTT. It codes for CSVVAGVDTGELFF.

The chain recombines TRBV10-2 with TRBJ1-1; a possible D gene is TRBD1 (6 bases). Germline lookup yields CDR1 WSHSY and CDR2 SAAADI. The CDR3 length is 12 residues. V gave up 4 bases and J gave up 7 bases, with 10 bases separating them. CDR3 amino acids: CASSVRTDEAFF. CDR3 DNA: TGCGCCAGCAGTGTCCGGACAGATGAAGCTTTCTTT.